These T cell receptor beta chains were read from a single sample in a study of T cell responses to AZD1222 COVID-19 vaccine. Produced via immunoSEQ multiplex PCR; TCRdb's table is partial and in-frame only. Of some 130,000 clones detected, 87% appear once; the ten largest clones hold just over 2.5%. The sample consisted of peripheral blood, taken 28 days after the second AZD1222 dose. The receptors originated from an adult who received the AZD1222 COVID-19 vaccine. Both conserved end residues are part of each CDR3. Each record gives: D gene, J gene, V gene, clone size, CDR3 DNA, CDR3 protein. D genes are given only for firm matches. A clone size is listed for some rows: how often the clone was seen (once, few, many), or a class if it is expanded.

>TRBD1|TRBJ1-2|TRBV15|once
TGTGCCACGAAGACAGGGGGAGGCTATGGCTACACCTTC
CATKTGGGYGYTF
>TRBD1|TRBJ1-1|TRBV5-1|NA
TGCGCCAGCAGCTTAAGGACAGGGGCCCTGAACACTGAAGCTTTCTTT
CASSLRTGALNTEAFF
>TRBD2|TRBJ2-5|TRBV28|NA
TGTGCCAGCAGCCCGACTAGCGGGGTTCGAGAGACCCAGTACTTC
CASSPTSGVRETQYF
>NA|TRBJ1-2|TRBV5-1|NA
TGCGCCAGCAGCTTGGCGGGGATAGCTAACTATGGCTACACCTTC
CASSLAGIANYGYTF
>NA|TRBJ1-5|TRBV6-5|NA
TGTGCCAGCAGGCTGACACGGGGCAATCAGCCCCAGCATTTT
CASRLTRGNQPQHF
>TRBD1|TRBJ2-1|TRBV5-8|few
TGTGCCAGCAGCCACCAGGGGGGACAGGGGGCGCTGACCTACAATGAGCAGTTCTTC
CASSHQGGQGALTYNEQFF
>NA|TRBJ1-2|TRBV14|NA
TGTGCCAGCAGCCAAGGCGGCAGCCGAGGGTGGGGCTACACCTTC
CASSQGGSRGWGYTF
>NA|TRBJ1-1|TRBV5-5|NA
TGTGCCAGCAGCTTGGTGGGGCGATCAAGTGAAGCTTTCTTT
CASSLVGRSSEAFF
>NA|TRBJ2-2|TRBV5-1|NA
TGCGCCAGCAGATTCTCAGGAGGAGACAACACCGGGGAGCTGTTTTTT
CASRFSGGDNTGELFF
>NA|TRBJ2-1|TRBV6-2/TRBV6-3|NA
TGTGCCAGCAGTCCCCAGAATGAGCAGTTCTTC
CASSPQNEQFF
>TRBD1|TRBJ1-1|TRBV4-2|NA
TGTGCCAGCAGCCACGCGGACAGGGACGGGGGCATGAACACTGAAGCTTTCTTT
CASSHADRDGGMNTEAFF
>NA|TRBJ2-1|TRBV2|NA
TGTGCCAGCAGTAATCCGGGACTCCCTTCCCGCAATGAGCAGTTCTTC
CASSNPGLPSRNEQFF
>NA|TRBJ1-1|TRBV6-5|NA
TGTGCCAGCAGTTACTCCCCTAGGCGGCGGAACACTGAAGCTTTCTTT
CASSYSPRRRNTEAFF
>NA|TRBJ1-1|TRBV30|NA
TGTGCCTGGAGTATTGTCCGAGGGGCTTTCTTT
CAWSIVRGAFF
>TRBD1|TRBJ1-2|TRBV6-5|once
TGTGCCAGCAGCCGTTCGACAGGGGGCGGTGGCTACACCTTC
CASSRSTGGGGYTF
>TRBD2|TRBJ2-1|TRBV7-2|NA
TGTGCCAGCAGCAAAGCGGGGGGGCTCGGATCCTACAATGAGCAGTTCTTC
CASSKAGGLGSYNEQFF
>TRBD2|TRBJ2-5|TRBV3-1/TRBV3-2|NA
TGTGCCAGCAGCCCCTTGGACGAGCGGGGGGCCCAAGAGACCCAGTACTTC
CASSPLDERGAQETQYF
>NA|TRBJ1-4|TRBV18|NA
TGTGCCAGCTCACTCGGAGGGGCAGCGAATGAAAAACTGTTTTTT
CASSLGGAANEKLFF
>NA|TRBJ2-7|TRBV6-5|once
TGTGCCAGCAACGACGTGGGGAGCTACGAGCAGTACTTC
CASNDVGSYEQYF
>NA|TRBJ1-1|TRBV4-1|NA
TGCGCCAGCAGAGGAAACCTTAAGAACACTGAAGCTTTCTTT
CASRGNLKNTEAFF
>NA|TRBJ2-7|TRBV7-2|NA
TGTGCCAGCAGCTTAGGCGGGGGCGCTGGACGCGAGCAGTACTTC
CASSLGGGAGREQYF
>TRBD1|TRBJ2-3|TRBV6-2/TRBV6-3|NA
TGTGCCAGCAGTATCCTACCGGGACAGCAGACAGATACGCAGTATTTT
CASSILPGQQTDTQYF
>TRBD2|TRBJ2-1|TRBV27|once
TGTGCCAGCAGTTTCAGCGGGGGGGCGGGCGGCTCCTACAATGAGCAGTTCTTC
CASSFSGGAGGSYNEQFF
>NA|TRBJ1-4|TRBV4-3|NA
TGCGCCAGCAGCGTCTCGGACGGACGTCTGTTTTTT
CASSVSDGRLFF
>TRBD1|TRBJ1-2|TRBV5-6|NA
TGTGCCAGCAGCTGGGGACAGGTCGGCGATGGCTACACCTTC
CASSWGQVGDGYTF
>TRBD2|TRBJ2-5|TRBV11-1|NA
TGTGCCAGCAGCTTATTAAGCGGGGGTGGAGAGACCCAGTACTTC
CASSLLSGGGETQYF
>NA|TRBJ1-2|TRBV5-6|NA
TGTGCCAGCAGTTACTCCCGGGGTGGCTACACCTTC
CASSYSRGGYTF
>NA|TRBJ2-5|TRBV5-1|NA
TGCGCCAGCAGCTTGGTCGGGTTGGAGACCCAGTACTTC
CASSLVGLETQYF
>NA|TRBJ1-1|TRBV4-2|once
TGTGCCAGCAGCCAAGCCCGCGCGGGACAGAACACTGAAGCTTTCTTT
CASSQARAGQNTEAFF
>NA|TRBJ1-6|TRBV4-3|NA
TGCGCCAGCAGCCAAGTAGAGGGACTGGCTTCACCCCTCCACTTT
CASSQVEGLASPLHF
>TRBD1|TRBJ1-2|TRBV19|NA
TGTGCCAGTAGTACCCCCGGCAGGGGACAGTATGGCTACACCTTC
CASSTPGRGQYGYTF
>NA|TRBJ2-5|TRBV5-1|NA
TGCGCCAGCAGCTTGGAGGTTGGGGGAGGTCGAGAGACCCAGTACTTC
CASSLEVGGGRETQYF
>NA|TRBJ2-7|TRBV28|NA
TGTGCCAGCAGTTCTCCGTCCCCGCAGGACGCCGAGCAGTACTTC
CASSSPSPQDAEQYF
>TRBD1|TRBJ2-2|TRBV10-3|NA
TGTGCCACCTCGACAGGGGGCTTCGACGGGGAGCTGTTTTTT
CATSTGGFDGELFF
>NA|TRBJ1-2|TRBV7-2|NA
TGTGCCAGCAGCTCCCAGTCGGGAGGCGCCGACTATGGCTACACCTTC
CASSSQSGGADYGYTF
>TRBD1|TRBJ1-1|TRBV3-1/TRBV3-2|NA
TGTGCCAGCAGCCCTGCAGGGGGAGCGAACACTGAAGCTTTCTTT
CASSPAGGANTEAFF
>TRBD2|TRBJ2-3|TRBV6-5|NA
TGTGCCAGCAGACGACTAGCGCAAAGCACAGATACGCAGTATTTT
CASRRLAQSTDTQYF
>NA|TRBJ2-3|TRBV6-2/TRBV6-3|NA
TGTGCCAGCAGTTACTCGAATGGACTCCCCATCGATACGCAGTATTTT
CASSYSNGLPIDTQYF
>NA|TRBJ2-1|TRBV9|NA
TGTGCCAGCAGCGCCGCCCCGGTAGCTCAGGTCGGTGGAGAGCAGTTCTTC
CASSAAPVAQVGGEQFF
>TRBD2|TRBJ2-5|TRBV7-2|NA
TGTGCCAGCAAGGGCGGGGGGGGACAGACCCAGTACTTC
CASKGGGGQTQYF
>NA|TRBJ2-1|TRBV6-2/TRBV6-3|NA
TGTGCCAGCAGTTTCCTGGGCTCCTACAATGAGCAGTTCTTC
CASSFLGSYNEQFF
>NA|TRBJ1-1|TRBV29-1|once
TGCAGCGTTGAACAAGGGGGAAACACTGAAGCTTTCTTT
CSVEQGGNTEAFF
>TRBD1|TRBJ2-2|TRBV24-1|few
TGTGCCACCAGAGACCAGGGGGCAACCGGGGAGCTGTTTTTT
CATRDQGATGELFF
>NA|TRBJ2-1|TRBV6-2/TRBV6-3|NA
TGTGCCAGCAGTTACCGGCCAGGGAGCTTCAATGAGCAGTTCTTC
CASSYRPGSFNEQFF
>TRBD1|TRBJ2-7|TRBV18|NA
TGTGCCAGCTCACCACAGGCCAGGGGGTATTCAACTTACGAGCAGTACTTC
CASSPQARGYSTYEQYF
>TRBD1|TRBJ2-5|TRBV18|once
TGTGCCAGCTCACCGCAGAACAGGGGTGGAGAGACCCAGTACTTC
CASSPQNRGGETQYF
>NA|TRBJ1-5|TRBV19|once
TGTGCCAGTAGTATCCACCCCCGGGCAGCCAATCAGCCCCAGCATTTT
CASSIHPRAANQPQHF
>NA|TRBJ2-7|TRBV12-3/TRBV12-4|NA
TGTGCCAGCAGTTTGTTGGAAGTCGAGCAGTACTTC
CASSLLEVEQYF
>TRBD1|TRBJ2-7|TRBV6-5|NA
TGTGCCAGCAGCCCAATGCAGGGGGCCTCCTACGAGCAGTACTTC
CASSPMQGASYEQYF
>NA|TRBJ1-2|TRBV29-1|NA
TGCAGCGTTGTAACAAACGATGGCTACACCTTC
CSVVTNDGYTF
>NA|TRBJ2-1|TRBV5-1|NA
TGCGCCAGCAGCTTGGATTTGGAGACTGAGCAGTTCTTC
CASSLDLETEQFF
>NA|TRBJ1-6|TRBV6-5|NA
TGTGCCAGCAGCCGCCGAAGGGTCGCCAATTCACCCCTCCACTTT
CASSRRRVANSPLHF
>NA|TRBJ2-3|TRBV7-9|NA
TGTGCCAGCAGCTTCGACCGGGACAGCACAGATACGCAGTATTTT
CASSFDRDSTDTQYF